In its sample, the clone carrying this T cell receptor beta chain was seen many times. Its matching antigen is unknown. A single record per CDR3 protein comes from TCRdb applying MiXCR to the 5' RACE reads. Of 250,000 to 400,000 distinct CDR3 sequences detected, approximately 4% appear once; the ten largest clones hold roughly a fifth. The CDR3 runs 14 residues. Trimming at V came to 5 bases and at J to 6 bases, leaving 6 bases not matched to a gene. This sample is drawn from a study of T cells after yellow fever vaccination. Study-level information: Libraries from low-cell-number fractions were prepared with the SMART-Seq v4 Ultra Low Input RNA kit.

Findings of the study overall: FACS-sorted repertoires could contain abundant clonotypes contaminating from the bulk population. A small proportion of clonotypes was detected in both the CD4 and CD8 compartments. Most primary-vaccination clones recurred post-booster (around 97% CD4, roughly 90% CD8).

The material was PBMCs, obtained 15 days after the yellow fever booster vaccination. The genes are TRBV12-3 or TRBV12-4 and TRBJ2-2; TRBD1 matches at 7 bases. This TCR was recovered from a man between 18 and 29 years old who received the YFV17D yellow fever vaccine. The CDR3 loop is CASSPTGSAGELFF. For the CDR3, the DNA is TGTGCCAGCAGTCCGACAGGGTCCGCCGGGGAGCTGTTTTTT.